These T cell receptor beta chains were read from a single sample in a study of beta chain features in type 1 diabetes. Clones were sequenced by immunoSEQ multiplex PCR, and TCRdb holds only the in-frame ones, with some missing. The sample has approximately 100,000 clones, 25% to 35% seen once. Specimen: central memory CD4+ T cells from blood. Receptor source: a young woman with type 1 diabetes. CDR3s include the opening cysteine and the closing phenylalanine or tryptophan. Each record gives: V gene, D gene, J gene, clone size, CDR3 DNA, CDR3 protein. D genes are given only for firm matches. For some rows the clone size is stated as once, few or many, or as a class when expanded; others skip it.

>TRBV30|NA|TRBJ2-7|NA
TGTGCCTGGAGTAAGAAGGAGCCCGAATGGCAGTACTTC
CAWSKKEPEWQYF
>TRBV9|TRBD1|TRBJ1-3|NA
TGTGCCAGCGGACCGGGACAGTCTGGAAACACCATATATTTT
CASGPGQSGNTIYF
>TRBV19|NA|TRBJ2-3|few
TGTGCCAGTAGTATCCAGGGGATAGATACGCAGTATTTT
CASSIQGIDTQYF
>TRBV5-1|NA|TRBJ1-2|few
TGCGCCAGCAGCTCGCCTGACGGGGGTGGCTACACCTTC
CASSSPDGGGYTF
>TRBV4-2|TRBD1|TRBJ1-1|NA
TGTGCCAGCAGCGCCGAAACAGGGGGCACTGAAGCTTTCTTT
CASSAETGGTEAFF
>TRBV4-1|TRBD2|TRBJ2-3|few
TGCGCCAGCAGCCAGGTGGGACTAGCGGGAGGTCGGGGACTCACAGATACGCAGTATTTT
CASSQVGLAGGRGLTDTQYF
>TRBV25-1|NA|TRBJ2-1|few
TGTGCCAGCAGTGAATCGGCAGTGGGGGGAGACAATGAGCAGTTCTTC
CASSESAVGGDNEQFF
>TRBV6-5|NA|TRBJ1-5|NA
TGTGCCAGTAGCTTGGACAGCTCAACCTTTCAGCCCCAGCATTTT
CASSLDSSTFQPQHF
>TRBV30|TRBD2|TRBJ2-1|NA
TGTGCCTGGAGCATCCGGGGCGGGAGTGAGCAGTTCTTC
CAWSIRGGSEQFF
>TRBV6-5|TRBD2|TRBJ2-7|NA
TGTGCCAGCACCTCTAGCGGGAGTCGGCACGAGCAGTACTTC
CASTSSGSRHEQYF
>TRBV9|TRBD1|TRBJ1-2|once
TGTGCCAGCAGCGCGACAGGGGAGGGCTATGGCTACACCTTC
CASSATGEGYGYTF
>TRBV10-3|TRBD1|TRBJ1-1|NA
TGTGCCATCAGGGGTGGGACAGCGATGAACACTGAAGCTTTCTTT
CAIRGGTAMNTEAFF
>TRBV5-1|TRBD1|TRBJ2-3|few
TGCGCCAGCAGGCCGGACAGGGTCACAGATACGCAGTATTTT
CASRPDRVTDTQYF
>TRBV27|TRBD2|TRBJ2-7|NA
TGTGCCAGCAGTCCCAGGACTAGCGGGAGCGGCGAGCAGTACTTC
CASSPRTSGSGEQYF
>TRBV5-1|NA|TRBJ2-7|NA
TGCGCCAGCAGCTTGGCGAGCGGTCCCGCCGCCTACGAGCAGTACTTC
CASSLASGPAAYEQYF
>TRBV18|NA|TRBJ1-3|NA
TGTGCCAGCTCACCGAATCCGAGCCCCTCTGGAAACACCATATATTTT
CASSPNPSPSGNTIYF
>TRBV7-9|NA|TRBJ2-5|many
TGTGCCAGCAGCTTTGGAGGGTACCAAGAGACCCAGTACTTC
CASSFGGYQETQYF
>TRBV7-9|NA|TRBJ2-2|NA
TGTGCCAGCAGCCCCGAGAGGGAGCTGTTTTTT
CASSPERELFF
>TRBV2|TRBD2|TRBJ2-3|NA
TGTGCGCGGGGGACTAGCGCATTCACAGATACGCAGTATTTT
CARGTSAFTDTQYF
>TRBV23-1|NA|TRBJ1-5|NA
TGCGCCAGCAGTCAATCGTTTCGGGGACAACATCAGCCCCAGCATTTT
CASSQSFRGQHQPQHF
>TRBV6-1|TRBD1|TRBJ1-5|NA
TGTGCCAGCAGTGAAGATGGGACAGCTACTCCCGGGTGGCCCCAGCATTTT
CASSEDGTATPGWPQHF
>TRBV5-1|TRBD2|TRBJ2-5|few
TGCGCCAGCAGCCAAGGACTAGCGGGGCCGTACCAAGAGACCCAGTACTTC
CASSQGLAGPYQETQYF
>TRBV7-8|NA|TRBJ1-1|few
TGTGCCAGCAGCTTAGCAAGGGAAGGGAGCACTGAAGCTTTCTTT
CASSLAREGSTEAFF
>TRBV7-9|NA|TRBJ2-2|few
TGTGCCAGTTCGGTGGTCCTGAACACCGGGGAGCTGTTTTTT
CASSVVLNTGELFF
>TRBV9|NA|TRBJ2-7|NA
TGTGCCAGCAGCGTAGGTGTCGCCTACGAGCAGTACTTC
CASSVGVAYEQYF
>TRBV7-2|NA|TRBJ2-5|NA
TGTGCCAGCAGCTTAGGATTCGGGTCAGTCCAAGAGACCCAGTACTTC
CASSLGFGSVQETQYF
>TRBV7-2|NA|TRBJ1-5|few
TGTGCCAGCAGCTTAGATGGGGGGGCCAATCAGCCCCAGCATTTT
CASSLDGGANQPQHF
>TRBV7-2|TRBD1|TRBJ1-5|NA
TGTGCCAGCAGTTTGGGACAGGGAGGATATCAGCCCCAGCATTTT
CASSLGQGGYQPQHF
>TRBV30|NA|TRBJ2-1|few
TGTGCCTGGAGTGCCCGAGGAGATGAGCAGTTCTTC
CAWSARGDEQFF
>TRBV12-5|TRBD1|TRBJ2-1|few
TGTGCTAGTGGTTTGGGCCAGGGGGCTGCTCCGGAGCAGTTCTTC
CASGLGQGAAPEQFF
>TRBV4-2|NA|TRBJ2-7|few
TGTGCCAGCAGCCAAGATTTTGGAGCGGCCTACGAGCAGTACTTC
CASSQDFGAAYEQYF
>TRBV7-9|NA|TRBJ1-1|few
TGTGCCAGCAGCTTAGGCGGGGAGAACACTGAAGCTTTCTTT
CASSLGGENTEAFF
>TRBV5-6|NA|TRBJ1-1|NA
TGTGCCAGCAGCCCGCTCGGACAGGAAGCTTTCTTT
CASSPLGQEAFF
>TRBV5-6|NA|TRBJ2-2|NA
TGTGCCAGCAGCTTAGGTGGGGCGGGGAAGACCGGGGAGCTGTTTTTT
CASSLGGAGKTGELFF
>TRBV5-1|NA|TRBJ2-1|few
TGCGCCAGCAGCTTGGGACTGAACACCTACAATGAGCAGTTCTTC
CASSLGLNTYNEQFF
>TRBV10-3|TRBD2|TRBJ2-3|few
TGTGCCATCAGTGATTTCACGAGCGGGAGGGCTGATACGCAGTATTTT
CAISDFTSGRADTQYF
>TRBV11-2|NA|TRBJ2-4|NA
TGTGCCAGCAGCTTAGATAGGTCAGGCCTAGCCAAAAACATTCAGTACTTC
CASSLDRSGLAKNIQYF
>TRBV18|NA|TRBJ1-5|NA
TGTGCCAGCTCACCACGCGGGGGCGGTGGCAATCAGCCCCAGCATTTT
CASSPRGGGGNQPQHF
>TRBV11-1|NA|TRBJ2-5|NA
TGTGCCAGCAGCCCGAGGCCCGGGACTCACCAAGAGAAGGCCCAGTACTTC
CASSPRPGTHQEKAQYF
>TRBV7-9|NA|TRBJ2-7|NA
TGTGCCAGCAGCTCCCAGGGAGCGGGCGAGCAGTACTTC
CASSSQGAGEQYF
>TRBV18|TRBD2|TRBJ2-2|NA
TGTGCCAGCTCACTCATGACTAGCGAGAACACCGGGGAGCTGTTTTTT
CASSLMTSENTGELFF
>TRBV6-1|NA|TRBJ1-1|NA
TGTGCCAGCAGTGAGGGGCTGAACACTGAAGCTTTCTTT
CASSEGLNTEAFF
>TRBV28|TRBD2|TRBJ2-7|NA
TGTGCCGGACGGTCCTTAGCGGGAGGTTTTGGCGAGCAGTACTTC
CAGRSLAGGFGEQYF
>TRBV18|TRBD1|TRBJ1-1|few
TGTGCCAGCTCACCACTTGGGACAGCGAACACTGAAGCTTTCTTT
CASSPLGTANTEAFF
>TRBV5-6|NA|TRBJ1-2|NA
TGTGCCAGCAGCCAAAGACAGAACCATCCGTATGGCTACACCTTC
CASSQRQNHPYGYTF
>TRBV5-1|NA|TRBJ2-3|NA
TGCGCCAGCAGCTACAGATTTTCCACAGATACGCAGTATTTT
CASSYRFSTDTQYF